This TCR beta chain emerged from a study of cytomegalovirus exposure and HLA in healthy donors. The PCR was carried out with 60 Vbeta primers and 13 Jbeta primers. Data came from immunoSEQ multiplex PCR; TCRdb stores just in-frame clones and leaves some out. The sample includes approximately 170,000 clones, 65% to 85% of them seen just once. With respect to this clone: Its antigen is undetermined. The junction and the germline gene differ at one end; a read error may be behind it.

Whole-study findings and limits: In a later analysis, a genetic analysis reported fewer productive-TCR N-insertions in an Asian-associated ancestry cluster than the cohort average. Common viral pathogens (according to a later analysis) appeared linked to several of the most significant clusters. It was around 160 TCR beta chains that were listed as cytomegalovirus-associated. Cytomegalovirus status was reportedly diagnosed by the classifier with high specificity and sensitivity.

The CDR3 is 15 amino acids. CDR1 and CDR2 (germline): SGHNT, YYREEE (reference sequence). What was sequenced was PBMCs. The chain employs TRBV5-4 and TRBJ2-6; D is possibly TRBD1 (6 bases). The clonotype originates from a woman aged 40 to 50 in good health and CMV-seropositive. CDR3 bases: TGTGCCAGCAGCAGAGACAGGTCTGGGGCCAACGGCCTGACTTTC. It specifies CASSRDRSGANGLTF.